The present T cell receptor (beta chain) was sequenced within a study of response to subunit inactivated influenza vaccine. This CDR3 contains 15 residues. V shed 5 bases and J 6 bases; nucleotides not matched to a gene: 7. Per germline, CDR1 SGHVS and CDR2 FQNEAQ. TCRdb re-called the RT-PCR reads with MiXCR, one entry per CDR3 protein. The sample lists hundreds of thousands of distinct CDR3 sequences; about 11% were seen once. Separately, the same data were catalogued under a study of T cells expressing NK-cell markers. That study adds: 5'RACE template switching built TCR beta cDNA with unique molecular identifiers. HCMV specificity of the expanded NKG2C+ T cell clones was not established.

The source was PBMCs from blood, collected on the day of vaccination. The clonotype was recovered from a man aged 45-65 years who received an inactivated influenza vaccine. The chain is built from TRBV7-8 and TRBJ2-2; 9 bases match TRBD1. The CDR3, as DNA: TGTGCCAGCAGCCCCAACAGGGGGCAAGCCGGGGAGCTGTTTTTT. Protein sequence: CASSPNRGQAGELFF.